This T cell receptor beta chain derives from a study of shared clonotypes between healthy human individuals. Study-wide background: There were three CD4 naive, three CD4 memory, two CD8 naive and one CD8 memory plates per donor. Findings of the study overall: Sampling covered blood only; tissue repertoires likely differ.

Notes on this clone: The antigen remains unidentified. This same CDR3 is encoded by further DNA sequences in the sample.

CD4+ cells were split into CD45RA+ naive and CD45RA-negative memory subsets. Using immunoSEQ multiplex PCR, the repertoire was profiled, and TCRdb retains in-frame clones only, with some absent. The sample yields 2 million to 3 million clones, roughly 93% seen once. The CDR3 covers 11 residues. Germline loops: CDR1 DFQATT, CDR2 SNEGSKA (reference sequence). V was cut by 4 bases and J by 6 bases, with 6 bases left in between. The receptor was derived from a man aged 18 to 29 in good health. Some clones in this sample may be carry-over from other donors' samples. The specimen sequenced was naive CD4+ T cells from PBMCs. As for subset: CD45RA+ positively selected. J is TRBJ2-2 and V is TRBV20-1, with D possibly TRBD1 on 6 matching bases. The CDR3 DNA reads TGCAGTGCTAAGGGGGCCGGGGAGCTGTTTTTT. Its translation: CSAKGAGELFF.